In its sample, the clone carrying this T cell receptor (beta chain) was seen many times. The record originates from a study of CD8 T cells in ankylosing spondylitis. The CDR3 extends over 13 amino acids. Germline assignment: CDR1 SGHDT and CDR2 YYEEEE. Trimming shortened V by 0 bases and J by 5 bases, and 9 bases separated the two germline ends. Via MiXCR, TCRdb re-called the 5' RACE reads, giving one row per CDR3 protein. This table has about 210,000 distinct CDR3 sequences, around 8% appearing once. This receptor was taken from a female donor with ankylosing spondylitis or in good health (not recorded which). What was sequenced was blood, either unsorted or a sorted T cell fraction (not recorded which). The J gene is TRBJ2-7, the V gene TRBV5-6; D unresolved. The CDR3, as DNA: TGTGCCAGCAGCTTGGGTACTGGGCACGAGCAGTACTTC. Encoded protein: CASSLGTGHEQYF.